This T cell receptor beta chain emerged from a study of blood T cell repertoires in COVID-19. Whole-study context: Whether acute or convalescent, the COVID-19 samples came from the United States, Italy and Spain. PBMCs, B-cell-depleted T cells, or T cells were the source of the cDNA or gDNA that made up the material.

Notes on this clone: Relative to the germline gene, one junction end is altered; a read error may explain this.

Under the authors' procedure: Quantification of nucleated cells was approximated via reference gene primer amplification. Libraries were prepared by immunoSEQ multiplex PCR; TCRdb keeps only in-frame clonotypes and omits some of them. D and trimming come from the DNA, and the V and J calls and clone size come from that table. The table has fewer than 130,000 clones, about 80% seen once. Germline-derived CDR1 and CDR2 are KGHSH and LQKENI. The CDR3 contains 13 residues. This receptor was identified in an elderly woman with active or convalescent COVID-19. The sequencing sample was made of peripheral blood. J is TRBJ1-2 and V is TRBV18; 10 bases agree with TRBD1. CDR3 residues: CASSTPGQGTLNF. The CDR3 DNA reads TGTGCCAGCTCAACTCCGGGACAGGGGACTCTAAACTTC.